Presented here are 16 T cell receptor beta chains from one specimen sequenced in a study of CD8+ T cells in alopecia areata. Documented treatment: oral pan-JAK inhibitor, 5-10 mg twice daily. Sequencing templates came from extracted RNA that was reverse transcribed into cDNA. TCRdb keeps only in-frame clones here, not all; method: immunoSEQ multiplex PCR. Of roughly 210,000 clones listed, approximately 47% are singletons. Sequencing was performed on CD4+ T cells sorted from blood, taken between weeks 36 and 40, from a patient treated with tofacitinib. All receptors derive from a human donor with alopecia areata.

The chain uses TRBV10-3 and TRBJ2-5; 8 bases match TRBD1. Germline values: CDR1 ENHRY, CDR2 SYGVKD. V was pared by 6 bases and J by 1 base, with 4 bases of the junction left unmatched. The CDR3 contains 14 residues. DNA of the CDR3: TGTGCCATCAGCCAGGGGGCGAGCCAAGAGACCCAGTACTTC. This translates into CAISQGASQETQYF.

This clone turned up a few times. The gene calls are TRBV30 and TRBJ2-1; TRBD2 matches 8 bases. CDR3 length: 14 residues. The germline V gene has CDR1 GTSNPN and CDR2 SVGIG (reference sequence). After removal of 0 bases from V and 6 bases from J, the junction contained 4 bases not matched to a gene. The CDR3 sequence is CAWSVLAAPNEQFF. The CDR3 DNA sequence: TGTGCCTGGAGTGTACTAGCGGCCCCCAATGAGCAGTTCTTC.

This clone was observed a handful of times. The chain joins TRBV4-2 to TRBJ2-4; TRBD2 agrees at 8 bases. The CDR3 is made up of 16 amino acids. V lost 6 bases to trimming and J lost 5 bases; unmatched junction nucleotides: 12. The germline V gene has CDR1 LGHNA and CDR2 YNFKEQ. CDR3 residues: CASRGSGSGKENIQYF. The CDR3 nucleotides are TGTGCCAGCAGGGGCAGTGGTAGCGGGAAAGAAAACATTCAGTACTTC.

This chain links TRBV4-1 with TRBJ1-2; D is uncertain. Germline lookup yields CDR1 MGHRA and CDR2 YSYEKL. This CDR3 has 15 residues. The V gene lost 0 bases and the J gene lost 2 bases, with 10 bases spanning the gap. CDR3 sequence (DNA): TGCGCCAGCAGCCAAGATGCGGGAGAGAACTATGGCTACACCTTC. It yields the protein CASSQDAGENYGYTF.

This clone was detected only a few times. In the same sample, other DNA sequences code for this CDR3. The chain joins TRBV9 to TRBJ2-2, with D unresolved. V lost 0 bases and J 6 bases, leaving 6 bases between the germline ends. Looked up from germline, CDR1 is SGDLS and CDR2 is YYNGEE. The CDR3 has 13 residues. In nucleotides, the CDR3 is TGTGCCAGCAGCGTAGTAGGGTCCGGGGAGCTGTTTTTT. Translated: CASSVVGSGELFF.

With regard to this clone: Other DNA sequences from this sample encode an identical CDR3 as well. The chain joins TRBV5-1 to TRBJ2-7; D not certain. V shed 0 bases and J shed 1 base, with 8 bases lying between them. The CDR3 has 14 residues. Germline V gene lookup returns CDR1 SGHRS and CDR2 YFSETQ. The CDR3 DNA sequence: TGCGCCAGCAGCTTGGCAGGTGGATCCTACGAGCAGTACTTC. This gives the protein CASSLAGGSYEQYF.

This clone was found a few times. CDR3 sequence (DNA): TGTGCCAGCAGTTTAGAATTACCCGGGACAGGGATATATAGCAATCAGCCCCAGCATTTT. This encodes CASSLELPGTGIYSNQPQHF. V and J are TRBV28 and TRBJ1-5; 9 nucleotides align to TRBD1. V dropped 2 bases and J dropped 0; count of bases not matched to a gene: 14. Germline CDR1 MDHEN, CDR2 SYDVKM. The CDR3 contains 20 residues.

The chain couples TRBV29-1 to TRBJ2-3; no clear D gene. With 4 bases removed from V and 0 bases from J, the gap between germline ends came to 14 bases. The CDR3 is 15 residues long. Germline loops: CDR1 SQVTM, CDR2 ANQGSEA. Here the CDR3 reads CSVGVHRISTDTQYF. In nucleotides, the CDR3 is TGCAGCGTTGGGGTTCACCGGATTAGCACAGATACGCAGTATTTT.

V is TRBV7-2 and J is TRBJ2-1, with 8 nucleotides matching TRBD2. The CDR3 covers 16 residues. Germline V CDR1 and CDR2: SGHTA, FQGNSA. The junction had 11 bases not matched to a gene; V was cut back by 5 bases and J by 5 bases. The CDR3 loop is CASSPHGGSGDNEQFF. CDR3 sequence (DNA): TGTGCCAGCAGCCCCCACGGGGGTAGCGGGGACAATGAGCAGTTCTTC.

This chain connects TRBV4-1 to TRBJ1-2; 8 nucleotides match TRBD1. Trimming removed 2 bases from V and 4 bases from J; junction bases left unmatched: 3. The germline V gene has CDR1 MGHRA and CDR2 YSYEKL. This CDR3 comprises 14 residues. The CDR3 here is CASSQQQGGYGYTF. The CDR3 bases are TGCGCCAGCAGCCAACAACAGGGGGGCTATGGCTACACCTTC.

J is TRBJ1-2 and V is TRBV5-6, with no clear D. The V gene lost 3 bases and the J gene lost 8 bases, with 8 bases spanning the gap. The length of the CDR3 is 11 residues. Per germline, CDR1 SGHDT and CDR2 YYEEEE. In nucleotides, the CDR3 is TGTGCCAGCAGCTCCTCAGTGGGCTACACCTTC. It encodes CASSSSVGYTF.

The V call is TRBV29-1, the J call TRBJ2-1; TRBD2 matches 9 bases. Germline CDR1 is SQVTM and CDR2 is ANQGSEA. Trimming removed 7 bases from V and 0 bases from J; junction bases left unmatched: 4. The CDR3 totals 14 residues. The CDR3 region is CSGASGVSYNEQFF. As DNA, the CDR3 is TGCAGCGGGGCTAGCGGGGTCTCCTACAATGAGCAGTTCTTC.

V gene TRBV2 combines with J gene TRBJ1-1; no clear D gene. CDR1 is SNHLY, CDR2 FYNNEI, per germline. Trimming took 7 bases from V and 1 from J, leaving 13 bases between them. CDR3 length: 14 amino acids. The CDR3 DNA reads as TGTGCCAGCATTCGGGCGGTACAGAACACTGAAGCTTTCTTT. Translating it yields CASIRAVQNTEAFF.

This clone has a handful of counts. The chain is built from TRBV29-1 and TRBJ2-5; D not certain. Trimming took off 3 bases at V and 6 bases at J, with 14 bases between the two ends. This CDR3 region has 13 residues. Germline V CDR1 and CDR2: SQVTM, ANQGSEA. The CDR3 bases are TGCAGCGTTGAGGTGTGGAGTAGGAAGACCCAGTACTTC. Residues: CSVEVWSRKTQYF. Filled out from reference TRBV29-1 and TRBJ2-5, the complete variable domain reads SAVISQKPSRDICQRGTSLTIQCQVDSQVTMMFWYRQQPGQSLTLIATANQGSEATYESGFVIDKFPISRPNLTFSTLTVSNMSPEDSSIYLCSVEVWSRKTQYFGPGTRLLVL.

V gene TRBV5-6 combines with J gene TRBJ1-5; the match to TRBD1 covers 8 bases. The CDR3 covers 16 residues. V shed 0 bases and J 0 bases; nucleotides not matched to a gene: 2. CDR1 and CDR2 from the germline V gene are SGHDT and YYEEEE. The CDR3 region is CASSLGTGFSNQPQHF. The CDR3 nucleotides are TGTGCCAGCAGCTTGGGGACAGGGTTTAGCAATCAGCCCCAGCATTTT.

The rearrangement links TRBV29-1 to TRBJ2-5; 7 nucleotides align to TRBD1. The CDR3 loop spans 13 amino acids. Germline V lookup: CDR1 SQVTM, CDR2 ANQGSEA. Unmatched junction bases numbered 8, after V lost 6 bases and J lost 4 bases. The CDR3 loop is CSVHRAGGETQYF. The DNA of the CDR3 is TGCAGCGTACACCGAGCAGGGGGAGAGACCCAGTACTTC. Variable domain in full (rest from reference TRBV29-1 and TRBJ2-5): SAVISQKPSRDICQRGTSLTIQCQVDSQVTMMFWYRQQPGQSLTLIATANQGSEATYESGFVIDKFPISRPNLTFSTLTVSNMSPEDSSIYLCSVHRAGGETQYFGPGTRLLVL.